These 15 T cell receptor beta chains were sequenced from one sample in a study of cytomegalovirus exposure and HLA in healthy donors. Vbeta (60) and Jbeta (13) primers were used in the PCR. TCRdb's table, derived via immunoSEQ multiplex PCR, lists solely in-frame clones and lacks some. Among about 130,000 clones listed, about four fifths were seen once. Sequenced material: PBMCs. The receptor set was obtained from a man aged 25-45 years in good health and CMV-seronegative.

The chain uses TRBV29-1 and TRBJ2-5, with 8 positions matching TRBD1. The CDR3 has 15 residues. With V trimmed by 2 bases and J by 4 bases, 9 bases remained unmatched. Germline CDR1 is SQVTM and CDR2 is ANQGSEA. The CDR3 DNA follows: TGCAGCGTTGAAATCCTAGGGACAGGACGAGAGACCCAGTACTTC. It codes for CSVEILGTGRETQYF.

DNA of the CDR3: TGCGCCAGCAGCCAACCCGACAGCACAAGTCACCTCCACTTT. This codes for CASSQPDSTSHLHF. This chain connects TRBV4-1 to TRBJ1-6; D may be TRBD1 (5 bases). CDR1 and CDR2 (germline): MGHRA, YSYEKL. Trimming took off 2 bases at V and 15 bases at J, with 17 bases between the two ends. The CDR3 is made up of 14 amino acids.

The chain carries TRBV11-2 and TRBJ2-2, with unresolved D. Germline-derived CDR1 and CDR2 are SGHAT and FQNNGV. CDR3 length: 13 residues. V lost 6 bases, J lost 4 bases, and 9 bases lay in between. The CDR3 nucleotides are TGTGCCAGCAGAGATCTTAGCACCGGGGAGCTGTTTTTT. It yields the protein CASRDLSTGELFF.

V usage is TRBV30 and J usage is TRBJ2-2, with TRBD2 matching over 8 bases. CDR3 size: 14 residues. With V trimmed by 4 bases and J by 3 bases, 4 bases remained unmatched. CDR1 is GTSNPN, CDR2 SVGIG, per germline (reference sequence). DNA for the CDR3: TGTGCCTGGAAGGGACTAGGGCACACCGGGGAGCTGTTTTTT. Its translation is CAWKGLGHTGELFF. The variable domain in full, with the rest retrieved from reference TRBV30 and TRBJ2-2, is SQTIHQWPATLVQPVGSPLSLECTVEGTSNPNLYWYRQAAGRGLQLLFYSVGIGQISSEVPQNLSASRPQDRQFILSSKKLLLSDSGFYLCAWKGLGHTGELFFGEGSRLTVL.

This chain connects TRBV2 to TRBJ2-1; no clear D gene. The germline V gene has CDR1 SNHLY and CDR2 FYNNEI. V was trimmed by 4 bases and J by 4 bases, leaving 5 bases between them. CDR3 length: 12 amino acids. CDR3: CASSARYNEQFF. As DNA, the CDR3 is TGTGCCAGCAGTGCTCGGTACAATGAGCAGTTCTTC.

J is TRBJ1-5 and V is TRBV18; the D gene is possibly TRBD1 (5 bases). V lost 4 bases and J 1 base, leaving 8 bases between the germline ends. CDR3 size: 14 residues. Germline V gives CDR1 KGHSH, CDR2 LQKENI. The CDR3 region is CASSQGASNQPQHF. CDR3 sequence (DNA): TGTGCCAGCTCACAAGGGGCGAGCAATCAGCCCCAGCATTTT. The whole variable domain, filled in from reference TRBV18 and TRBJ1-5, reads NAGVMQNPRHLVRRRGQEARLRCSPMKGHSHVYWYRQLPEEGLKFMVYLQKENIIDESGMPKERFSAEFPKEGPSILRIQQVVRGDSAAYFCASSQGASNQPQHFGDGTRLSIL.

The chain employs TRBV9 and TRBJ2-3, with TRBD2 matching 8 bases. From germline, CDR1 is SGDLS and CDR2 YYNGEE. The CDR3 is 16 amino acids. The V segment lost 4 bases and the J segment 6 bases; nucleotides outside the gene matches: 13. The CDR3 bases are TGTGCCAGCAGCTTGGGTTCATGGACTAGCTCCGATACGCAGTATTTT. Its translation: CASSLGSWTSSDTQYF.

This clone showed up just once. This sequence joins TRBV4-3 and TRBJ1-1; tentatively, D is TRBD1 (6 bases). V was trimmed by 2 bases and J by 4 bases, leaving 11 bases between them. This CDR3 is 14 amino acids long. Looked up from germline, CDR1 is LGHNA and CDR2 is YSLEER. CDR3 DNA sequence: TGCGCCAGCAGCCAAACAGGGAGGGCCACTGAAGCTTTCTTT. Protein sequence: CASSQTGRATEAFF.

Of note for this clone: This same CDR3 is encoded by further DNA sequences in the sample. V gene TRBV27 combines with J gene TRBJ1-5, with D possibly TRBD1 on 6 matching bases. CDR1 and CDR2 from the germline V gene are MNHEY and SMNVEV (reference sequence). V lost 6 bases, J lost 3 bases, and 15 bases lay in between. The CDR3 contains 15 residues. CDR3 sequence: CASRLTGYLNQPQHF. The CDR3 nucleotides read TGTGCCAGCAGATTAACAGGGTACCTCAATCAGCCCCAGCATTTT.

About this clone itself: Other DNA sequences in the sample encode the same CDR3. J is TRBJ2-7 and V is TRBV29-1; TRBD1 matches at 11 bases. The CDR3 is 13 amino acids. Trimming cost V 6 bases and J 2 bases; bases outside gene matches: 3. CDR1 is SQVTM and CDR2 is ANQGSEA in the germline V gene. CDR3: CSVGQGGTYEQYF. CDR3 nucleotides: TGCAGCGTGGGACAGGGGGGGACCTACGAGCAGTACTTC.

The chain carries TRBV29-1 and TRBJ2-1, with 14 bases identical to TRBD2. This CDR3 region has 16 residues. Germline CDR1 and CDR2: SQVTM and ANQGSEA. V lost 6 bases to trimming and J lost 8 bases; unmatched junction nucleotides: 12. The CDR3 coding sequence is TGCAGCGTACAATCCGGGACTAGCGGGAGAAGGGATGAGCAGTTCTTC. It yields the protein CSVQSGTSGRRDEQFF.

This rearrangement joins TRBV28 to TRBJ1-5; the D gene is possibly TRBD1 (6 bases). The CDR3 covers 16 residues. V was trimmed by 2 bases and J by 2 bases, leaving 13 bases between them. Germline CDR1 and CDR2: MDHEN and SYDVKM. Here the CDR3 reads CASSLGQGMGNQPQHF. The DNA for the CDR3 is TGTGCCAGCAGTTTAGGTCAGGGGATGGGCAATCAGCCCCAGCATTTT.

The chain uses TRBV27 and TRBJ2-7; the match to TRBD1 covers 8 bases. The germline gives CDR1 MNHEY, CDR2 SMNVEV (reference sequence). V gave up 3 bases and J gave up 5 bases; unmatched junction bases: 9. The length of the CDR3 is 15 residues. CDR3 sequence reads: CASSFYGQGADEQYF. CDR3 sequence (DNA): TGTGCCAGCAGTTTTTATGGGCAGGGGGCCGACGAGCAGTACTTC.

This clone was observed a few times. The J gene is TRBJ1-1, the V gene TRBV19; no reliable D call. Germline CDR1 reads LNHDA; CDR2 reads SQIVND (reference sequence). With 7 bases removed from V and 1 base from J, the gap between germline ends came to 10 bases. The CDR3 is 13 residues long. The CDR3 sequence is CASNRTPNTEAFF. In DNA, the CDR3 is TGTGCCAGTAACCGTACACCGAACACTGAAGCTTTCTTT.

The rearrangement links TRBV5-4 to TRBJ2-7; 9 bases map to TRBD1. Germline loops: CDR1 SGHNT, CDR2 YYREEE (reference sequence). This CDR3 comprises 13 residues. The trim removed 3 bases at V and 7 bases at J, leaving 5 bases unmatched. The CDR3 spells CASSSGTGREQYF. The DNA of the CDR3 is TGTGCCAGCAGCTCCGGGACAGGGCGGGAGCAGTACTTC.